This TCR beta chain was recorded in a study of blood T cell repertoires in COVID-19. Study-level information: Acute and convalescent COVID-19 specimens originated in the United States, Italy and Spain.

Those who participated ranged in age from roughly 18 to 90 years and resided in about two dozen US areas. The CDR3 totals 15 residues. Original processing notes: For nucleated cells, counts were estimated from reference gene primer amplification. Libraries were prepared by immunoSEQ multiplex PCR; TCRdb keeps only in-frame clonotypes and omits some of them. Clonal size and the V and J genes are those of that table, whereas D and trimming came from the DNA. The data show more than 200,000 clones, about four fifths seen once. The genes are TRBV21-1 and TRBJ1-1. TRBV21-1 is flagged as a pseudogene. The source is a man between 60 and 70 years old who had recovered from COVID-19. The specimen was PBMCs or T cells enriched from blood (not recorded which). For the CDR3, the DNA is TGTGCCAGCAGCCCGGAGGCGGAGGCCGCAGCTGAAGCTTTCTTT. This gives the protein CASSPEAEAAAEAFF.